The 10 T cell receptor beta chains below were found in one sample sequenced in a study of human T cells and chemical hapten exposure. TCRdb re-derived calls from the RACE reads in MiXCR, one entry per CDR3 protein. Of more than 65,000 distinct CDR3 sequences in the sample, roughly 7.6% were seen once. Regarding time point: patch test 1, 2 weeks after DPC sensitization. This sample's treatment: therapeutic diphenylcyclopropenone sensitization with weekly scalp DPC. The specimen was whole blood, collected in connection with sensitization to the hapten diphenylcyclopropenone (DPC). These receptors all stem from a woman in her 30s with alopecia areata. Some clones in this sample may be carry-over from other donors' samples.

This clonotype appeared many times. The chain employs TRBV7-8 and TRBJ1-5; D uncertain. This CDR3 has 14 residues. V gave up 1 base and J gave up 10 bases, with 14 bases separating them. Germline CDR1 SGHVS, CDR2 FQNEAQ. The CDR3 coding sequence is TGTGCCAGCAGCTTAGTTGCGGAGACCTCACCCCAGCATTTT. As protein: CASSLVAETSPQHF.

This clonotype was seen ten or more times. The CDR3 here is CASSQESRGNTDTQYF. The CDR3 coding sequence is TGTGCCAGCAGCCAAGAGTCGAGGGGTAACACAGATACGCAGTATTTT. The rearrangement links TRBV3-1 to TRBJ2-3; perhaps D is TRBD1 or TRBD2 (5 bases each). This CDR3 has 16 amino acids. CDR1 and CDR2 (germline): LGHDT, YNNKEL (reference sequence). Trimming stripped 0 bases from V and 2 bases from J, with 12 bases between.

V gene TRBV30 combines with J gene TRBJ1-2; 8 bases are a match to TRBD1. Germline-derived CDR1 and CDR2 are GTSNPN and SVGIG (reference sequence). Losses at the gene ends were 2 bases for V and 4 bases for J; bases not matched to a gene: 6. This CDR3 region has 14 residues. In DNA form, the CDR3 reads TGTGCCTGGAGTAGAACAGGGGGGAGCTATGGCTACACCTTC. As protein: CAWSRTGGSYGYTF.

This clonotype was picked up many times. The V call is TRBV5-6, the J call TRBJ2-2, with no clear D. This CDR3 has 18 amino acids. Germline V lookup: CDR1 SGHDT, CDR2 YYEEEE. The V end was cut by 2 bases, the J end by 1 base, with 18 bases between. In DNA, the CDR3 is TGTGCCAGCAGCTTTTACGGGCAGGTAATGGAGAACACCGGGGAGCTGTTTTTT. Amino acids: CASSFYGQVMENTGELFF.

The chain couples TRBV4-2 to TRBJ1-3; TRBD1 is a possible D gene (5 bases). The V gene's germline CDR1 is LGHNA and CDR2 YNFKEQ. The V end lost 2 bases, the J end lost 4 bases, and 12 bases lay between the germline ends. The CDR3 consists of 15 residues. The CDR3 spells CASSQLQGMGNTIYF. DNA of the CDR3: TGTGCCAGCAGCCAACTCCAGGGCATGGGAAACACCATATATTTT.

This clonotype was recorded at least ten times. The chain uses TRBV20-1 and TRBJ1-5, with TRBD1 matching 10 bases. The CDR3 loop spans 17 amino acids. V shed 4 bases and J 0 bases; nucleotides not matched to a gene: 9. The V gene's germline CDR1 is DFQATT and CDR2 SNEGSKA (reference sequence). The CDR3 loop reads CSAIKDRGPDSNQPQHF. CDR3 sequence (DNA): TGCAGTGCTATTAAAGACAGGGGGCCGGATAGCAATCAGCCCCAGCATTTT.

This clonotype was seen more than once but under ten times. The chain links TRBV7-2 to TRBJ1-5; D is unresolved. With 5 bases removed from V and 2 bases from J, the gap between germline ends came to 10 bases. This CDR3 has 14 amino acids. Germline CDR1 reads SGHTA; CDR2 reads FQGNSA. The CDR3 nucleotides are TGTGCCAGCAGCCCCCCCCCGGGCAATCAGCCCCAGCATTTT. Translated: CASSPPPGNQPQHF.

In this sample, this clonotype turned up many times. CDR3 residues: CASSISSTDTQYF. The DNA of the CDR3 is TGCGCCAGCAGTATAAGCAGCACAGATACGCAGTATTTT. The genes are TRBV5-1 and TRBJ2-3; D remains ambiguous. The germline CDR1 and CDR2 sequences are SGHRS and YFSETQ. The CDR3 sequence is 13 residues long. Deletions cut 5 bases from V and 0 bases from J, with 7 bases between.

This clonotype showed up many times. The rearrangement joins TRBV29-1 to TRBJ1-1, with D perhaps matching TRBD1 (5 bases). The CDR3 covers 13 residues. Looked up from germline, CDR1 is SQVTM and CDR2 is ANQGSEA. With 6 bases removed from V and 2 bases from J, the gap between germline ends came to 13 bases. This chain's CDR3 is CSVLGQINTEAFF. The CDR3 nucleotides read TGCAGCGTCCTGGGGCAGATAAACACTGAAGCTTTCTTT.

In its sample, this clonotype was seen many times. The V and J genes are TRBV9 and TRBJ2-3, with TRBD2 matching 9 bases. Germline lookup yields CDR1 SGDLS and CDR2 YYNGEE. Unmatched junction bases numbered 2, after V lost 0 bases and J lost 3 bases. CDR3 size: 15 residues. The CDR3 DNA sequence: TGTGCCAGCAGCGTAGGGCTAGCGGGGACAGATACGCAGTATTTT. Translated, it gives CASSVGLAGTDTQYF.